The 8 T cell receptor beta chains below all came from one sample that was sequenced in a study of OX40 agonist ivuxolimab in advanced cancers. Method: immunoSEQ multiplex PCR; TCRdb's copy keeps in-frame clones and lacks some. This sample has tens of thousands of clones, with approximately 85% found just once. The sequencing used CD4+ or CD8+ T cells sorted from blood, collected in a trial of the OX40 agonist ivuxolimab. These receptors all come from an adult with an advanced solid tumor such as melanoma, head and neck, liver or kidney cancer.

This sequence joins TRBV29-1 and TRBJ1-2; D is uncertain. The CDR3 extends over 15 amino acids. The germline V and J ends were trimmed by 3 bases and 4 bases, with 18 bases remaining between them. The germline gives CDR1 SQVTM, CDR2 ANQGSEA. The CDR3 DNA sequence: TGCAGCGTTGATCTACAGTTGACTCGTAGCTATGGCTACACCTTC. This codes for CSVDLQLTRSYGYTF.

The chain recombines TRBV7-9 with TRBJ2-1, with 8 bases that match TRBD1. CDR3 length equals 14 residues. V was clipped by 8 bases and J by 6 bases; unmatched bases: 9. Germline V gene lookup returns CDR1 SEHNR and CDR2 FQNEAQ (reference sequence). CDR3 residues: CASRVTGAINEQFF. The CDR3 DNA reads TGTGCCAGCCGAGTGACAGGGGCGATCAATGAGCAGTTCTTC.

The chain has TRBV13 and TRBJ2-7, with 16 bases matching TRBD2. Germline CDR1 is PRHDT and CDR2 is FYEKMQ (reference sequence). The CDR3 runs 18 residues. Trimming took 4 bases from V and 4 from J; bases not matched to a gene: 10. The CDR3 is CASSSPGLAGGSPYEQYF. DNA of the CDR3: TGTGCCAGCAGCTCGCCGGGACTAGCGGGAGGGTCCCCATACGAGCAGTACTTC.

V gene TRBV7-9 combines with J gene TRBJ2-7, with 8 bases fitting TRBD1. The length of the CDR3 is 15 residues. V dropped 5 bases and J dropped 5; count of bases not matched to a gene: 11. CDR1 is SEHNR and CDR2 is FQNEAQ in the germline V gene (reference sequence). CDR3 sequence reads: CASSIRGQVGHEQYF. The CDR3, as DNA: TGTGCCAGCAGCATTCGGGGACAGGTCGGCCACGAGCAGTACTTC.

The V gene is TRBV7-8, the J gene TRBJ2-3, with 10 bases aligning to TRBD2. The germline CDR1 and CDR2 sequences are SGHVS and FQNEAQ. CDR3 length: 20 amino acids. The V segment lost 0 bases and the J segment 5 bases; nucleotides outside the gene matches: 17. The CDR3: CASSLARRASGSSRGDTQYF. The DNA of the CDR3 is TGTGCCAGCAGCTTAGCCCGACGGGCTAGCGGGAGCTCGCGAGGAGATACGCAGTATTTT.

This chain connects TRBV7-9 to TRBJ1-6; a possible D gene is TRBD1 (6 bases). This CDR3 spans 14 amino acids. Trimming took 5 bases from V and 6 from J, leaving 11 bases between them. The germline CDR1 and CDR2 sequences are SEHNR and FQNEAQ (reference sequence). CDR3 amino acids: CASSPGQLNSPLHF. For the CDR3, the DNA is TGTGCCAGCAGCCCGGGACAACTTAATTCACCCCTCCACTTT.

The chain is built from TRBV5-1 and TRBJ1-2; D is undetermined. Trimming removed 4 bases at V and 4 bases at J, with 11 bases between. The V gene's germline CDR1 is SGHRS and CDR2 YFSETQ. The CDR3 has 13 amino acids. The DNA of the CDR3 is TGCGCCAGCAGCGGGGAGTCCAGCTATGGCTACACCTTC. Translation gives CASSGESSYGYTF.

The chain combines TRBV7-3 with TRBJ2-3; TRBD2 might be the D (5 bases). Looked up from germline, CDR1 is SGHTA and CDR2 is FQGTGA. The CDR3 runs 13 residues. Trimming took 5 bases from V and 4 from J, leaving 10 bases between them. The CDR3 sequence: CASSTQDSDTQYF. The CDR3 bases are TGTGCCAGCAGCACCCAGGACTCAGATACGCAGTATTTT.